This T cell receptor (beta chain) came from a study of CD8+ T cells in alopecia areata (dated by TCRdb to the late 2010s). With regard to the full study: The treated patients, all with moderate-to-severe alopecia areata, were enrolled in an open-label pilot trial of oral tofacitinib given at 5 to 10 mg twice daily. Tofacitinib was given for 6 to 18 months, followed by 6 months of follow-up off drug to assess delayed response and recurrence. In treated patients, disease severity was measured using the SALT score, which gives the percentage of scalp surface area affected. The study used high-throughput TCRbeta sequencing to examine T cell clonal expansion in alopecia areata, in both the C3H/HeJ mouse model and human patients. On the human side, TCRbeta sequencing was run on scalp tissue and on sorted CD4+ and CD8+ peripheral blood T cells from healthy controls and from alopecia areata patients with either patchy or totalis/universalis disease. Biopsies were taken from tofacitinib-treated patients at baseline and at 4 and 24 weeks of treatment, and a later scalp biopsy was taken in several of the tofacitinib-treated patients. Scalp clonality was compared across normal scalp (n=4), patchy alopecia areata scalp (n=8), and alopecia totalis/universalis scalp (n=8). RNA was extracted with the PAXgene miRNA kit for fixed scalp, the miRNeasy kit for PBMCs, and the RNeasy kit for mouse skin. TCRbeta CDR3 regions were amplified by immunoSEQ multiplex PCR with 35 Vbeta forward and 13 Jbeta reverse primers.

Concerning this clone itself: Its specific antigen is unknown. No base quality information exists; no much larger clone differs at one position. This same CDR3 is encoded by further DNA sequences in the sample.

Study-wide findings and limitations: Unlike mouse skin, which is dominated by gammadelta T cells, normal human skin has resident alphabeta T cells that are also sequenced, and this complicates analysis of the scalp TCR repertoire. With tofacitinib, both scalp clonality and the number of expanded CD8+ clones among the top 100 scalp clones went down significantly. Compared with normal scalp, lesional scalp, particularly in alopecia totalis/universalis, had higher clonality and more expanded CD8+ clones, which suggests antigenic drive. Many expanded lesional clones persisted in scalp and blood during tofacitinib treatment, which may partly explain relapse after stopping treatment. Shared TCR sequences between patients were less evident than in mice, which may be partly attributable to HLA diversity in the patient population. Because the treated cohort was small and included a single nonresponder, larger studies are needed to assess links between baseline CD8+ expansion and response.

The library came from the immunoSEQ multiplex PCR assay. RNA was extracted from all samples and reverse transcribed into cDNA, which served as template for TCR sequencing. SuperScript III was used for first-strand cDNA synthesis, primed with a 2:1 mix of oligo-dT and random hexamers. A synthetic immune receptor repertoire was used to gauge amplification bias, and whatever bias remained was removed computationally. Per the original workflow: Raw reads were preprocessed for error removal, and CDR3 was defined according to IMGT conventions as running from the conserved cysteine to phenylalanine. Clonality was calculated as 1 minus Shannon entropy normalized by log2 of the number of productive unique TCRs. Whether each scalp clone was CD4 or CD8 was inferred by checking scalp TCRbeta sequences against the CD4 and CD8 repertoires from sorted blood. Imported from immuneACCESS, the table was reduced by TCRdb to in-frame sequences with V and J called. These copies leave out some clones; in studies compared against another copy, an unresolved V gene accounts for under half, and the cause of the remainder is not known. From that table come the V and J calls and clone size; the DNA was used to work out D and trimming. This sample lists roughly 150,000 clones; roughly 52% were detected once. The ten most abundant clones make up approximately 15% of the sample.

The time point label corresponds to: around 4 weeks on oral tofacitinib. The sample's treatment or condition label is to be understood as: oral pan-JAK inhibitor, 5-10 mg twice daily. Lesional scalp punch biopsies and peripheral blood were collected from alopecia areata patients. PBMCs were isolated by density centrifugation and stained for CD3, CD4 and CD8, after which CD4+ and CD8+ T cells were sorted on a FACSAria. Sequences SGHDT (CDR1) and YYEEEE (CDR2) are obtained from the germline V gene. At the junction V is shortened by 0 bases and J by 3 bases, with 0 bases in between. Including cysteine and phenylalanine, the CDR3 has 11 amino acids. Of the read, only the CDR3 DNA is kept; its 33 bases are in frame from base 1.

The rearranged segments are TRBV5-6 and TRBJ2-5, with an unclear D gene assignment. The source was CD8+ T cells sorted from blood, collected at week 4, from a patient treated with tofacitinib. This TCR derives from a human donor with alopecia areata. This receptor has the CDR3 CASSLEETQYF. The bases read TGTGCCAGCAGCTTGGAAGAGACCCAGTACTTC.